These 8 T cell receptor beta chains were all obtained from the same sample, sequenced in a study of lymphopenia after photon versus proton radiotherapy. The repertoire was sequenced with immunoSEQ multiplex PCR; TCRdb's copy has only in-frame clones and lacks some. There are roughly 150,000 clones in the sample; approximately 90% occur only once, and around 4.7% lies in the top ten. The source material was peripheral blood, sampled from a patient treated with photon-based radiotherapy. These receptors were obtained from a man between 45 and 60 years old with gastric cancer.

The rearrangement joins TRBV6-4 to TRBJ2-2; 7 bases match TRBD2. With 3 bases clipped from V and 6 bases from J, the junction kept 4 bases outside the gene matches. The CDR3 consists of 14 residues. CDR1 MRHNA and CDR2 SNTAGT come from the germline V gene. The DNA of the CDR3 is TGTGCCAGCAGTGAGTTCGCGGGGGCCGGGGAGCTGTTTTTT. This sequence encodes CASSEFAGAGELFF.

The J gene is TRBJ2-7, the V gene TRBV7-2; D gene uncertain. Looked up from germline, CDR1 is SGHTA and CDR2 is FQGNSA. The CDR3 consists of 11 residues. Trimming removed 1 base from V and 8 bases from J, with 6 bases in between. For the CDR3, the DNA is TGTGCCAGCAGCTTAGGTGGACAGCAGTACTTC. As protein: CASSLGGQQYF.

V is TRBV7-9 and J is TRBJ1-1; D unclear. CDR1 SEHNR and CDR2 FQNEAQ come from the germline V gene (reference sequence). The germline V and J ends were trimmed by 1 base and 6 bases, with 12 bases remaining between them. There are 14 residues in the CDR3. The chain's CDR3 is CASSLGTGTAEAFF. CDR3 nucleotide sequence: TGTGCCAGCAGCTTAGGTACGGGCACGGCTGAAGCTTTCTTT.

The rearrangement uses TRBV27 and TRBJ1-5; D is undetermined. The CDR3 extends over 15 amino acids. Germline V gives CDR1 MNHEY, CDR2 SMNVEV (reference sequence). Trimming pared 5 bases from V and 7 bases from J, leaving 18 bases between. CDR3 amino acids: CASSPGSSPGQPQHF. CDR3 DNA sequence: TGTGCCAGCAGTCCCGGGTCTTCCCCCGGGCAGCCCCAGCATTTT.

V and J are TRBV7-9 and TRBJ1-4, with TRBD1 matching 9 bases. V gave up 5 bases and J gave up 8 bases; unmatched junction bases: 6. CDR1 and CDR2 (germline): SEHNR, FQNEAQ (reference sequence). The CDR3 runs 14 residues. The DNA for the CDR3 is TGTGCCAGCAGCCTAGGGACAGGGAACGAAAAACTGTTTTTT. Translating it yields CASSLGTGNEKLFF.

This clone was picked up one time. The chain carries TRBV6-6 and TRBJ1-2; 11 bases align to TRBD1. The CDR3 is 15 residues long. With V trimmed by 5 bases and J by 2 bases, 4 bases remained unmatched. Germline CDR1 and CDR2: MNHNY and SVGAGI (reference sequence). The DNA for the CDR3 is TGTGCCAGCAGTGCAAGGGACAGGGGGAACTATGGCTACACCTTC. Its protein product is CASSARDRGNYGYTF.

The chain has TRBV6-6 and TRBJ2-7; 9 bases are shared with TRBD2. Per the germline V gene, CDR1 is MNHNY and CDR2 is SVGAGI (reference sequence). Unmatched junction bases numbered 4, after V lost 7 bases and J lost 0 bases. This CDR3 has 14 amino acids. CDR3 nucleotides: TGTGCCAGCACCCTAGCGGGAAGCTCCTACGAGCAGTACTTC. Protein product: CASTLAGSSYEQYF.

CDR3 amino acids: CASSLGGTSTGEQFF. DNA for the CDR3: TGCGCCAGCAGCTTGGGGGGTACTAGCACGGGTGAGCAGTTCTTC. The chain couples TRBV5-1 to TRBJ2-1, with D tentatively TRBD2 (6 bases). V was clipped by 0 bases and J by 9 bases, with 16 bases between them. The germline CDR1 and CDR2 sequences are SGHRS and YFSETQ. The CDR3 loop spans 15 amino acids.